This is a list of T cell receptor beta chains from one sample in a study of cytomegalovirus exposure and HLA in healthy donors. TCRdb's copy holds only in-frame clones and misses some; the assay was immunoSEQ multiplex PCR. The sample contains 65,000 to 100,000 clones, about 75% of which appear only once. The material sequenced was PBMCs. The receptors originated from a female donor in good health and CMV-seronegative. Each CDR3 is given with its conserved first and last residue. The D gene is left open where the match is weak. Clone sizes are given selectively: once, few, many, or a class where the clone is expanded.

v_gene	j_gene	d_gene	abundance	CDR3nt	CDR3aa
TRBV30	TRBJ2-7	TRBD2	-	TGTGCCTGGAGAGTGGGACTAGCTAAGGAGCAGTACTTC	CAWRVGLAKEQYF
TRBV7-7	TRBJ1-5	-	-	TGTGCTAGCAGCTTGACTGCCAGGGAGGTCGGTCAGCCCCAGCATTTT	CASSLTAREVGQPQHF
TRBV29-1	TRBJ1-2	-	few	TGCAGCGTTGACAACAGACTAAACTATGGCTACACCTTC	CSVDNRLNYGYTF
TRBV2	TRBJ2-1	TRBD2	-	TGTGCCAGCAGCGGACTAGCGGGAGTGTTACTCGATGAGCAGTTCTTC	CASSGLAGVLLDEQFF
TRBV7-2	TRBJ2-7	TRBD2	-	TGTGCCAGCAGCGTTGCCGGGACTAGCGGGGGATACGAGCAGTACTTC	CASSVAGTSGGYEQYF
TRBV5-5	TRBJ2-7	-	-	TGTGCCAGCAGCTTGTATCAGGGACTCGAGCAGTACTTC	CASSLYQGLEQYF
TRBV5-6	TRBJ2-7	-	-	TGTGCCAGCAGCAGACCCAACAGCTACGAGCAGTACTTC	CASSRPNSYEQYF
TRBV29-1	TRBJ2-7	-	-	TGCAGCGTTGCTCAGAACAGGGTTGGGGACGAGCAGTACTTC	CSVAQNRVGDEQYF
TRBV19	TRBJ1-1	-	-	TGTGCCAGTAGTATAATGTCCGGCGGTCGGGCTGAAGCTTTCTTT	CASSIMSGGRAEAFF
TRBV6-1	TRBJ2-7	TRBD2	-	TGTGCCAGCAGTGAATGGGAGGGCTCTCTCTACGAGCAGTACTTC	CASSEWEGSLYEQYF
TRBV7-9	TRBJ1-1	-	-	TGTGCCAGCACGACAACCATGAACACTGAAGCTTTCTTT	CASTTTMNTEAFF
TRBV5-1	TRBJ2-5	-	-	TGCGCCAGCAGCCGCCCCGGGGTGGCAAACGAAGAGACCCAGTACTTC	CASSRPGVANEETQYF
TRBV9	TRBJ2-7	TRBD2	-	TGTGCCAGCAGCGTAGGGGGTGCGGCGGGAGGCAGGTACGAGCAGTACTTC	CASSVGGAAGGRYEQYF
TRBV27	TRBJ1-5	-	-	TGTGCCAGCAGTTTATCGGGGGCAGAATTTAATCAGCCCCAGCATTTT	CASSLSGAEFNQPQHF
TRBV28	TRBJ1-2	TRBD1	-	TGTGCCAGCAGTTTAGCGGACAGGGGTTATGGCTACACCTTC	CASSLADRGYGYTF
TRBV4-1	TRBJ2-3	TRBD1	-	TGCGCCAGCAGCCATCCCGGACAGGCGAGCACAGATACGCAGTATTTT	CASSHPGQASTDTQYF
TRBV10-2	TRBJ2-7	-	-	TGCGCCAGCAGTGAGTGGGCGGGACCCGGCGAGCAGTACTTC	CASSEWAGPGEQYF
TRBV19	TRBJ2-2	TRBD1	once	TGTGCCAGTAGGGACAGGGGGGACACCGGGGAGCTGTTTTTT	CASRDRGDTGELFF
TRBV7-3	TRBJ2-7	-	-	TGTGCCAGCAGCTACTCGGGGTCCTACGAGCAGTACTTC	CASSYSGSYEQYF
TRBV29-1	TRBJ2-1	-	-	TGCAGCGTTGGGGGGACAAGCTCCTACAATGAGCAGTTCTTC	CSVGGTSSYNEQFF
TRBV6-5	TRBJ2-1	TRBD1	-	TGTGCCAGCAGTTACCCGGGACAGGGGGGCCCTGAGCAGTTCTTC	CASSYPGQGGPEQFF
TRBV28	TRBJ1-2	-	-	TGTGCCAGCAGTAGACACAGGGAACTCTATGGCTACACCTTC	CASSRHRELYGYTF
TRBV6-1	TRBJ2-7	-	-	TGTGCCAGCAGTGACGCGGACGAGCAGTACTTC	CASSDADEQYF
TRBV6-1	TRBJ1-1	-	-	TGTGCCAGCAGTGTTGCAGTCACCATGAACACTGAAGCTTTCTTT	CASSVAVTMNTEAFF
TRBV25-1	TRBJ1-1	-	-	TGTGCCAGCAGTGAATACGGGGAGAACACTGAAGCTTTCTTT	CASSEYGENTEAFF
TRBV28	TRBJ2-5	-	-	TGTGCCAGCAGTTTATTAGGGGGCCAAGAGACCCAGTACTTC	CASSLLGGQETQYF
TRBV7-9	TRBJ2-5	-	-	TGTGCCAGCAGCTTAGCCCAGGGGGGAGAGACCCAGTACTTC	CASSLAQGGETQYF
TRBV6-1	TRBJ2-1	-	-	TGTGCCAGCACTGGGGGGAGCTCCTACAATGAGCAGTTCTTC	CASTGGSSYNEQFF
TRBV21-1	TRBJ1-2	-	-	TGTGCCAGCAGCGCCGGGACAGGTAATCGGTTGGGCTTC	CASSAGTGNRLGF
TRBV5-1	TRBJ2-3	TRBD2	-	TGCGCCAGCAACCCTTCGGTGGGAGGGACAGATACGCAGTATTTT	CASNPSVGGTDTQYF
TRBV7-9	TRBJ1-4	TRBD1	-	TGTGCCAGCAGCCGTAACCTGGACAGGCTTAATGAAAAACTGTTTTTT	CASSRNLDRLNEKLFF
TRBV6-6	TRBJ1-4	-	-	TGTGCCAGCAGTTACTCCGGGGGACCCGAAAAACTGTTTTTT	CASSYSGGPEKLFF
TRBV7-3	TRBJ1-5	-	-	TGTGCCAGCAGCCCGTCGAGGAGAAGCAATCAGCCCCAGCATTTT	CASSPSRRSNQPQHF
TRBV7-2	TRBJ1-1	-	-	TGTGCCAGCAGCTTACCAGGGACTGCTGAAGCTTTCTTT	CASSLPGTAEAFF
TRBV7-9	TRBJ2-1	-	-	TGTGCCAGCGGACGTTCCTTAGCGGCCTCCTACAATGAGCAGTTCTTC	CASGRSLAASYNEQFF
TRBV5-4	TRBJ2-2	TRBD2	-	TGTGCCAGCAGCCCTACTAGCGGGGTATTTTCCGGGGAGCTGTTTTTT	CASSPTSGVFSGELFF
TRBV19	TRBJ1-5	-	once	TGTGCCAGTAGTATCATTTCAGGGGGCAATCAGCCCCAGCATTTT	CASSIISGGNQPQHF
TRBV10-3	TRBJ1-2	TRBD1	once	TGTGCCATCAGGGGAGGGCTTGACAGGGGAGGCTATGGCTACACCTTC	CAIRGGLDRGGYGYTF
TRBV5-8	TRBJ2-7	TRBD2	-	TGTGCCAGCAGCTTGTTAGCGGGGGGCCACGAGCAGTACTTC	CASSLLAGGHEQYF
TRBV7-8	TRBJ2-7	TRBD2	-	TGTGCCAGCAGCCCCTACCGGGCCACTAGCGGGGTGTCCTACGAGCAGTACTTC	CASSPYRATSGVSYEQYF
TRBV30	TRBJ2-2	TRBD1	-	TGTGCCTGGAGTGTAATACAGGGGAGAACCACCGGGGAGCTGTTTTTT	CAWSVIQGRTTGELFF
TRBV2	TRBJ1-1	-	once	TGTGCCAGCAGTGAAGGGAGGGCGAACACTGAAGCTTTCTTT	CASSEGRANTEAFF
TRBV27	TRBJ2-1	-	-	TGTGCCAGCAGTTTCGGGGGTAGGGCCTTTAGCTCCTACAATGAGCAGTTCTTC	CASSFGGRAFSSYNEQFF
TRBV5-4	TRBJ2-5	TRBD2	-	TGTGCCAGCAGTCCTGCAGCCCGACTAGCGGTAGAGACCCAGTACTTC	CASSPAARLAVETQYF
TRBV29-1	TRBJ1-5	-	once	TGCAGCCCCCTCCGTCCGAAGGGGTTACCTAAAAATCAGCCCCAGCATTTT	CSPLRPKGLPKNQPQHF
TRBV7-8	TRBJ1-2	TRBD1	-	TGTGCCAGCAGCTCTCGGAGGGGGCGCGATGGCTACACCTTC	CASSSRRGRDGYTF
TRBV6-5	TRBJ2-4	-	-	TGTGCCAGCAGTTCAGGCGTTTATAACATTCAGTACTTC	CASSSGVYNIQYF
TRBV18	TRBJ1-4	-	-	TGTGCCAGCTCGCCGCGGGGAACTAATGAAAAACTGTTTTTT	CASSPRGTNEKLFF
TRBV4-1	TRBJ2-7	-	-	TGCGCCAGCAGCCATCTAGCGCAAAGGAGCTCCTACGAGCAGTACTTC	CASSHLAQRSSYEQYF
TRBV19	TRBJ2-1	-	-	TGTGCCAGTAGTATCTTTCGACTAGACACTCGAAATGAGCAGTTCTTC	CASSIFRLDTRNEQFF